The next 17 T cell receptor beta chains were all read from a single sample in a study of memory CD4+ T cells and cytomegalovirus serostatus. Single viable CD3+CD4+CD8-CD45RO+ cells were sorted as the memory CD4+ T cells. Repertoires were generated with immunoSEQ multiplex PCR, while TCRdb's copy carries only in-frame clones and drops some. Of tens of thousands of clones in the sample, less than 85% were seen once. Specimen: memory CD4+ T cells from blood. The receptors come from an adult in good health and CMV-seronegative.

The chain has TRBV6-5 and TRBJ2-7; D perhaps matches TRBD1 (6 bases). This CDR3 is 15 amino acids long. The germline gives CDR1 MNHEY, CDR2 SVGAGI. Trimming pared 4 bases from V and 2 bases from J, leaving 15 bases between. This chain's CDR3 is CASSSHRAPTYEQYF. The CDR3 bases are TGTGCCAGCAGTTCCCACAGGGCCCCTACCTACGAGCAGTACTTC.

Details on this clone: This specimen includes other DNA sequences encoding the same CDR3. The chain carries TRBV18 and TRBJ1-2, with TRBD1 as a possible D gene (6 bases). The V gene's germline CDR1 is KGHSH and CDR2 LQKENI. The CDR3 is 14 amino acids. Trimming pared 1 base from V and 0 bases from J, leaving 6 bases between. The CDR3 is CASSPQGANYGYTF. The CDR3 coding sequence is TGTGCCAGCTCACCACAGGGGGCTAACTATGGCTACACCTTC.

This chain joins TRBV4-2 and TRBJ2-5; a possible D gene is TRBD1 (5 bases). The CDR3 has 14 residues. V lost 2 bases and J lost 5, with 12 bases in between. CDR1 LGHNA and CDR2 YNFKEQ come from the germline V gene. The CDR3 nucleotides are TGTGCCAGCAGCCAATTTGGGGCAGGGGAGACCCAGTACTTC. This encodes CASSQFGAGETQYF.

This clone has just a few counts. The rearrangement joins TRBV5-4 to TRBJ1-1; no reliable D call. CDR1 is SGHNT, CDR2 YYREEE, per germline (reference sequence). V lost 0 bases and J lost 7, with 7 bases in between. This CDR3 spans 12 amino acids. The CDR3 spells CASSLDGSEAFF. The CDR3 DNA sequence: TGTGCCAGCAGCTTGGACGGAAGTGAAGCTTTCTTT.

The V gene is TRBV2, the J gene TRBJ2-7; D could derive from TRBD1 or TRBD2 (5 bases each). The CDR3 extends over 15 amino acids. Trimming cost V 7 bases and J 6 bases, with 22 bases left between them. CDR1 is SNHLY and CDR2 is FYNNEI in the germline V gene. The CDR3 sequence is CASKSLGTQPSEQYF. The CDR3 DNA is TGTGCCAGCAAGTCTCTCGGGACGCAGCCGTCCGAGCAGTACTTC.

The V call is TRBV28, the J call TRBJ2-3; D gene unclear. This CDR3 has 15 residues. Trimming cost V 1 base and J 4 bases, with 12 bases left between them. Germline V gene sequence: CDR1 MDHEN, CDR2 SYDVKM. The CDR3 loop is CASSLFRARPDTQYF. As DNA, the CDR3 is TGTGCCAGCAGTTTATTCCGGGCCAGACCAGATACGCAGTATTTT.

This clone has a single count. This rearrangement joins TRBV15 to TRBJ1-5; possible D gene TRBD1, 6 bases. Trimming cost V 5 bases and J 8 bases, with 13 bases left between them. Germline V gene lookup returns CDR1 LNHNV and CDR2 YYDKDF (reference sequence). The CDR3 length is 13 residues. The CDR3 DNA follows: TGTGCCACCAGCCAGACAGGTTCTGAGCCCCAGCATTTT. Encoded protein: CATSQTGSEPQHF.

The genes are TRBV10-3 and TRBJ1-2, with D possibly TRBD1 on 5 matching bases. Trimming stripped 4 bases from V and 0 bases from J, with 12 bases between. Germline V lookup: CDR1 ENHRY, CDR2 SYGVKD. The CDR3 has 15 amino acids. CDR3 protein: CAISGWGPANYGYTF. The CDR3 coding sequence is TGTGCCATCAGTGGATGGGGCCCCGCTAACTATGGCTACACCTTC.

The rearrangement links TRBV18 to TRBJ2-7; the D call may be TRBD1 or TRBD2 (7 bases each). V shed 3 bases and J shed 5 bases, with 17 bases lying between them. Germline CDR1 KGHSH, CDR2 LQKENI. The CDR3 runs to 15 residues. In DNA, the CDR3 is TGTGCCAGCTCACCTCCCAGACAGGGAGGGAACGAGCAGTACTTC. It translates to CASSPPRQGGNEQYF. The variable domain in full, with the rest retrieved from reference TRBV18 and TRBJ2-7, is NAGVMQNPRHLVRRRGQEARLRCSPMKGHSHVYWYRQLPEEGLKFMVYLQKENIIDESGMPKERFSAEFPKEGPSILRIQQVVRGDSAAYFCASSPPRQGGNEQYFGPGTRLTVT.

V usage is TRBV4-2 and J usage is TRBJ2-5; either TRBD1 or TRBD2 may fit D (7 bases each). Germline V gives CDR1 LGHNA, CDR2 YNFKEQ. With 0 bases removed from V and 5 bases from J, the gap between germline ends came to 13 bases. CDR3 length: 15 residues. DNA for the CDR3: TGTGCCAGCAGCCAAGAAGGCCAGGGGGGGGAGACCCAGTACTTC. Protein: CASSQEGQGGETQYF.

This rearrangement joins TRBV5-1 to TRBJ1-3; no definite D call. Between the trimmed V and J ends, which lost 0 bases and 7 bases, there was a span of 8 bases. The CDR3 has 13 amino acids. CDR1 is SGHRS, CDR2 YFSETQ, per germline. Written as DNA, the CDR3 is TGCGCCAGCAGCTTGGAAAGCCTTAACACCATATATTTT. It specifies CASSLESLNTIYF.

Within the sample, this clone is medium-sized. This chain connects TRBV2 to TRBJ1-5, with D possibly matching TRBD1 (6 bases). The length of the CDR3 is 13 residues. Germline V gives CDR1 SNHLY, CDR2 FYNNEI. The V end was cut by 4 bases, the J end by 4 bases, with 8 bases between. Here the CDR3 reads CASSGGQNQPQHF. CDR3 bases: TGTGCCAGCAGTGGGGGGCAAAATCAGCCCCAGCATTTT.

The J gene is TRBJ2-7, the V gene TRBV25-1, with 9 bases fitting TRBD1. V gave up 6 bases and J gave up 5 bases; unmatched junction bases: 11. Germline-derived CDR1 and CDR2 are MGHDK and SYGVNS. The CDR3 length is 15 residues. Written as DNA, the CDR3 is TGTGCCAGCAGCAGGGGACAGGGCTTAACCCACGAGCAGTACTTC. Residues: CASSRGQGLTHEQYF.

CDR3 nucleotides: TGTGCCAGCAGTCTTAGCCCGGGACTAGCTAACACCGGGGAGCTGTTTTTT. Translating gives CASSLSPGLANTGELFF. This chain uses TRBV11-3 with TRBJ2-2; 9 nucleotides agree with TRBD2. The CDR3 has 17 residues. Trimming removed 6 bases from V and 2 bases from J; junction bases left unmatched: 10. Germline assignment: CDR1 SGHNT and CDR2 YENEEA.

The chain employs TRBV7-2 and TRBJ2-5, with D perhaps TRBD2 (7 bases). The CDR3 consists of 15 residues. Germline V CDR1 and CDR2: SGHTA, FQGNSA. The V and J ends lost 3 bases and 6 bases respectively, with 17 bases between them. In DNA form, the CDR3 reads TGTGCCAGCAGCTTCCTAGGGGGGGATTTCAAGACCCAGTACTTC. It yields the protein CASSFLGGDFKTQYF.

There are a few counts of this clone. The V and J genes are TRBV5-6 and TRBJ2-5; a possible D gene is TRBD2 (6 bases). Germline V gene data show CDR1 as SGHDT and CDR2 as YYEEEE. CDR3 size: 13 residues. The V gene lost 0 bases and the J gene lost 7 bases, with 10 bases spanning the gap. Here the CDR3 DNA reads TGTGCCAGCAGCTTGGCGGGGGTAGGGACCCAGTACTTC. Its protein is CASSLAGVGTQYF.

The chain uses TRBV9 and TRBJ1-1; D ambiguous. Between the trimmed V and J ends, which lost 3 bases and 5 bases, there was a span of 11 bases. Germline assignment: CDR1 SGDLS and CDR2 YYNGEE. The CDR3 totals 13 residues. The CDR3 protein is CASSGPSGTEAFF. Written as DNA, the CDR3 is TGTGCCAGCAGCGGCCCCTCCGGGACTGAAGCTTTCTTT.